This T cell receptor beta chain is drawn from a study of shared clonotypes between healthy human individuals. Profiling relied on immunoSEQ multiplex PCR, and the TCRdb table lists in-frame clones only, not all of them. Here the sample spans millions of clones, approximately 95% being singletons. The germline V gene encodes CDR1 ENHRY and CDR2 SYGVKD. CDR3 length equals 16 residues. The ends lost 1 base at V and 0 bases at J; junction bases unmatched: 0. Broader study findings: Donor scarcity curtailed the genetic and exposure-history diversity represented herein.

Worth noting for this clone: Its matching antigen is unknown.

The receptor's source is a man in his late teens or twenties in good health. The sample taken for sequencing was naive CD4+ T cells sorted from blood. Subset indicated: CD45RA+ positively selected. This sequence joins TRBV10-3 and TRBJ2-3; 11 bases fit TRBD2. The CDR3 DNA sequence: TGTGCCATCAGTGAGTGGACTAGCGGGAGCACAGATACGCAGTATTTT. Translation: CAISEWTSGSTDTQYF.